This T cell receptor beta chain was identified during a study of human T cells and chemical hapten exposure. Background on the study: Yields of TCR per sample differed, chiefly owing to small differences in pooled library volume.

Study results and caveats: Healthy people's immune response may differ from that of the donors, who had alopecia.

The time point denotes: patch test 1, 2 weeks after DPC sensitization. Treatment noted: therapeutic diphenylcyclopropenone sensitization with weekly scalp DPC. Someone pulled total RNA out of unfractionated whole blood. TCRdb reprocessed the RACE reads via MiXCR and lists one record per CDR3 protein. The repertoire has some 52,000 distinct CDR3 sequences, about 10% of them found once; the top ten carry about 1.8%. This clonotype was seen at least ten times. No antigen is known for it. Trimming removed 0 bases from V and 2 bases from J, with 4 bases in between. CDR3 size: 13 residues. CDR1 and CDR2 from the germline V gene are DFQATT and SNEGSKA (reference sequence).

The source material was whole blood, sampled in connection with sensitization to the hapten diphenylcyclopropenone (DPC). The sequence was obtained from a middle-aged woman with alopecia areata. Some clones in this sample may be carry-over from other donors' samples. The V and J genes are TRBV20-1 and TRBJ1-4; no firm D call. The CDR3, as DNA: TGCAGTGCTAGAGATACGACTAATGAAAAACTGTTTTTT. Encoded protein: CSARDTTNEKLFF.